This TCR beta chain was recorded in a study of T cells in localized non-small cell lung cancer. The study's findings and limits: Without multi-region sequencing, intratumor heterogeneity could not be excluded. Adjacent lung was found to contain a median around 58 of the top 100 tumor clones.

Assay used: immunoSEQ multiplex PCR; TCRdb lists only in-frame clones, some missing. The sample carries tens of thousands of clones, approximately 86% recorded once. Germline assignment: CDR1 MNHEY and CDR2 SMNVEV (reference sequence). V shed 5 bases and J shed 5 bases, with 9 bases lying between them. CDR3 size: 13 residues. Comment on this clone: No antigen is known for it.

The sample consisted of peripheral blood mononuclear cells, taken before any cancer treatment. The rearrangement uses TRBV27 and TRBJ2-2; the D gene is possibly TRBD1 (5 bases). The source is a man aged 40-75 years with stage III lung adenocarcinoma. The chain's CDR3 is CASSQGNTGELFF. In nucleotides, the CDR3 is TGTGCCAGCAGTCAGGGTAATACCGGGGAGCTGTTTTTT.